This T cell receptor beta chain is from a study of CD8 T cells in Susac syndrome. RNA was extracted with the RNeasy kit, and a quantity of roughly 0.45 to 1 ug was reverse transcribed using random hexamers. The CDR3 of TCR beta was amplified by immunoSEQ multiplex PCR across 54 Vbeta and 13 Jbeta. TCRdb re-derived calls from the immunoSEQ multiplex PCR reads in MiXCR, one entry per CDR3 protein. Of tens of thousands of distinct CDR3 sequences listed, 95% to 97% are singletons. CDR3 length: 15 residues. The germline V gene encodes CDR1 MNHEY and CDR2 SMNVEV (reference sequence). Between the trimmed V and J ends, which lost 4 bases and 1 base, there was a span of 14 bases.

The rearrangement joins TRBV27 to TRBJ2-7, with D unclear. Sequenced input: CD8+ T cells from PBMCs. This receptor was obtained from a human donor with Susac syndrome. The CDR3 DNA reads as TGTGCCAGCAGTTATTCCCAAGAAGTGTCCTACGAGCAGTACTTC. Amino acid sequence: CASSYSQEVSYEQYF.